The 20 T cell receptor beta chains below all came from one sample that was sequenced in a study of Graves' ophthalmopathy and Graves' hyperthyroidism. The TCR beta CDR3 regions underwent amplification from RNA transcripts. First-round RT-PCR used HTBI primers; second-round multiplex PCR followed. MiXCR, applied by TCRdb to the multiplex PCR reads, yields one record per CDR3 protein. The sample lists around 600,000 distinct CDR3 sequences, over 40% seen once, with around 3.3% in the top ten. Sequencing was done on a sample of peripheral blood. The receptors shown here come from an adult man with Graves' ophthalmopathy.

The table lists this clonotype with a few counts. The J gene is TRBJ2-1, the V gene TRBV5-1; D may match TRBD1 or TRBD2 (5 bases each). CDR1 is SGHRS and CDR2 is YFSETQ in the germline V gene. V was pared by 3 bases and J by 0 bases, with 10 bases between. The CDR3 extends over 15 amino acids. The CDR3: CASSWDGVSYNEQFF. CDR3 nucleotide sequence: TGCGCCAGCAGCTGGGACGGCGTCTCCTACAATGAGCAGTTCTTC.

This clonotype turned up a few times. The chain employs TRBV5-1 and TRBJ2-5; 9 bases fit TRBD2. With V trimmed by 0 bases and J by 3 bases, 6 bases remained unmatched. Germline V lookup: CDR1 SGHRS, CDR2 YFSETQ. This CDR3 is 16 amino acids long. The CDR3 is CASSLGAGGPEETQYF. Here the CDR3 DNA reads TGCGCCAGCAGCTTGGGGGCGGGAGGGCCAGAAGAGACCCAGTACTTC.

The table lists this clonotype with a few counts. V is TRBV30 and J is TRBJ2-5, with a weak D call TRBD1 (6 bases). Trimming took off 3 bases at V and 1 base at J, with 12 bases between the two ends. The germline V gene has CDR1 GTSNPN and CDR2 SVGIG (reference sequence). The CDR3 length is 14 residues. The CDR3 DNA reads TGTGCCTGGAGGCCTGGACAGCTCCAAGAGACCCAGTACTTC. Protein: CAWRPGQLQETQYF.

In this sample, this clonotype turned up many times. The rearrangement uses TRBV7-9 and TRBJ2-7; D is possibly TRBD2 (5 bases). With 6 bases removed from V and 2 bases from J, the gap between germline ends came to 17 bases. CDR1 is SEHNR and CDR2 is FQNEAQ in the germline V gene (reference sequence). This CDR3 has 15 residues. DNA of the CDR3: TGTGCCAGCAGGTCCAACGAGGGTCGGGCCTACGAGCAGTACTTC. It codes for CASRSNEGRAYEQYF. Based on the CDR3 plus reference TRBV7-9 and TRBJ2-7, the full variable domain is DTGVSQNPRHKITKRGQNVTFRCDPISEHNRLYWYRQTLGQGPEFLTYFQNEAQLEKSRLLSDRFSAERPKGSFSTLEIQRTEQGDSAMYLCASRSNEGRAYEQYFGPGTRLTVT.

This clonotype has only a few counts. The chain recombines TRBV9 with TRBJ2-6; D gene unclear. The germline V gene encodes CDR1 SGDLS and CDR2 YYNGEE. The CDR3 consists of 15 residues. Trimming took 7 bases from V and 0 from J, leaving 11 bases between them. CDR3 in DNA: TGTGCCAGCTCACCACCTAACTCTGGGGCCAACGTCCTGACTTTC. Translated, it gives CASSPPNSGANVLTF.

Note on this clonotype: A much bigger clone sits one base away, suggesting this may be a read error. This chain connects TRBV7-9 to TRBJ2-5; 9 bases match TRBD2. The length of the CDR3 is 16 residues. Germline V gene lookup returns CDR1 SEHNR and CDR2 FQNEAQ (reference sequence). This CDR3 reads CANSPGTAGGQETQYF. DNA of the CDR3: TGTGCCAACAGCCCCGGGACAGCGGGGGGCCAAGAGACCCAGTACTTC.

This clonotype was counted between two and nine times. V and J are TRBV19 and TRBJ2-7; D is possibly TRBD1 or TRBD2 (5 bases each). From germline, CDR1 is LNHDA and CDR2 SQIVND (reference sequence). This CDR3 comprises 15 residues. V was shortened by 3 bases and J by 5 bases, with 17 bases between the two germline ends. The CDR3 sequence: CASSIRDGPRDEQYF. DNA for the CDR3: TGTGCCAGTAGTATCCGGGACGGGCCCCGGGACGAGCAGTACTTC.

This clonotype was seen many times. The chain uses TRBV2 and TRBJ1-1, with 9 nucleotides matching TRBD1. Germline assignment: CDR1 SNHLY and CDR2 FYNNEI. Germline trimming cut 6 bases from V and 0 bases from J; bases unmatched to any gene: 14. The CDR3 runs to 18 residues. The CDR3 is CASSGDRDRVSMNTEAFF. For the CDR3, the DNA is TGTGCCAGCAGCGGGGACCGGGACAGGGTGTCCATGAACACTGAAGCTTTCTTT.

This clonotype was counted ten times or more. The genes are TRBV7-8 and TRBJ2-2; no clear D gene. V dropped 5 bases and J dropped 2 bases, with 9 bases sitting between them. Germline values: CDR1 SGHVS, CDR2 FQNEAQ. The CDR3 is 14 amino acids. CDR3 sequence: CASSPLLNTGELFF. The CDR3 nucleotides are TGTGCCAGCAGCCCCCTATTAAACACCGGGGAGCTGTTTTTT.

There are a few counts of this clonotype. The chain is built from TRBV9 and TRBJ2-7; the match to TRBD2 covers 11 bases. CDR1 and CDR2 from the germline V gene are SGDLS and YYNGEE. This CDR3 comprises 16 residues. The V and J ends lost 4 bases and 1 base, in that order; junction bases with no gene match: 7. The CDR3 nucleotides are TGTGCCAGCAGCCACTTCGGGACTAGCGGATCCTACGAGCAGTACTTC. Translated: CASSHFGTSGSYEQYF.

The rearrangement joins TRBV30 to TRBJ1-4; 9 bases match TRBD1. Germline values: CDR1 GTSNPN, CDR2 SVGIG (reference sequence). This CDR3 has 15 amino acids. The V gene end was trimmed by 0 bases and the J gene end by 10 bases; junction bases not matched to a gene: 9. The CDR3, as DNA: TGTGCCTGGAGTGTAGTCGGGACAGGGATAGGAAAACTGTTTTTT. Translation gives CAWSVVGTGIGKLFF.

The table lists this clonotype with many counts. The rearrangement links TRBV5-1 to TRBJ1-5, with 10 bases lining up with TRBD1. The CDR3 totals 14 residues. The germline CDR1 and CDR2 sequences are SGHRS and YFSETQ. The ends lost 4 bases at V and 6 bases at J; junction bases unmatched: 4. The CDR3 protein is CASSTTGGFQPQHF. The CDR3 DNA is TGCGCCAGCAGCACGACAGGGGGCTTTCAGCCCCAGCATTTT.

This clonotype appeared a single time. The chain uses TRBV2 and TRBJ2-4; TRBD1 matches at 10 bases. The trim removed 8 bases at V and 8 bases at J, leaving 9 bases unmatched. The CDR3 spans 14 residues. The germline V gene has CDR1 SNHLY and CDR2 FYNNEI. CDR3 in DNA: TGTGCCAGCTACCTGGGACAGGGGAGGGACATTCAGTACTTC. Amino acids: CASYLGQGRDIQYF.

This clonotype has at least ten counts. The V gene is TRBV7-8, the J gene TRBJ2-5; D possibly corresponds to TRBD2 (6 bases). Germline CDR1 is SGHVS and CDR2 is FQNEAQ. This CDR3 has 14 amino acids. Trimming took 2 bases from V and 1 from J, leaving 8 bases between them. The CDR3 region has the DNA TGTGCCAGCAGCTTAAACGGGGGCCAAGAGACCCAGTACTTC. It translates to CASSLNGGQETQYF. The full variable domain, in which reference TRBV7-8 and TRBJ2-5 provide the parts outside the CDR3, is GAGVSQSPRYKVAKRGQDVALRCDPISGHVSLFWYQQALGQGPEFLTYFQNEAQLDKSGLPSDRFFAERPEGSVSTLKIQRTQQEDSAVYLCASSLNGGQETQYFGPGTRLLVL.

The CDR3 sequence is CASSELNRVETQYF. The DNA for the CDR3 is TGTGCCAGCAGTGAATTGAACAGGGTAGAGACCCAGTACTTC. The chain combines TRBV25-1 with TRBJ2-5; D is possibly TRBD1 (6 bases). Germline assignment: CDR1 MGHDK and CDR2 SYGVNS. The germline V and J ends were trimmed by 1 base and 4 bases, with 10 bases remaining between them. The CDR3 contains 14 residues.

The rearrangement uses TRBV7-9 and TRBJ1-6; no reliable D call. The CDR3 length is 15 residues. Per the germline V gene, CDR1 is SEHNR and CDR2 is FQNEAQ (reference sequence). Trimming pared 1 base from V and 7 bases from J, leaving 11 bases between. The CDR3 coding sequence is TGTGCCAGCAGCTTAGTTAGGTCACCCAATTCACCCCTCCACTTT. Encoded protein: CASSLVRSPNSPLHF.

The sample holds one count of this clonotype. J is TRBJ2-5 and V is TRBV11-2; 8 bases are shared with TRBD1. The length of the CDR3 is 16 residues. Germline CDR1 is SGHAT and CDR2 is FQNNGV. Trimming took 2 bases from V and 1 from J; bases not matched to a gene: 6. The CDR3 coding sequence is TGTGCCAGCAGCTTATTTGGCAGGGGGCCCCAAGAGACCCAGTACTTC. Its translation is CASSLFGRGPQETQYF.

This clonotype was detected only a few times. The chain combines TRBV9 with TRBJ1-2, with 10 bases matching TRBD1. V shed 4 bases and J 7 bases; nucleotides not matched to a gene: 16. From germline, CDR1 is SGDLS and CDR2 YYNGEE. The CDR3 length is 17 residues. The CDR3 region is CASSQDRGRIFTVGYTF. DNA for the CDR3: TGTGCCAGCAGCCAAGACAGGGGGCGGATTTTTACCGTTGGCTACACCTTC.

This clonotype appeared a few times. The chain employs TRBV20-1 and TRBJ2-7; TRBD2 agrees at 9 bases. V gave up 0 bases and J gave up 6 bases; unmatched junction bases: 9. Germline CDR1 and CDR2: DFQATT and SNEGSKA (reference sequence). This CDR3 contains 15 residues. The CDR3 bases are TGCAGTGCTAGAGAGGCGGGGGGGAATATACGCGAGCAGTACTTC. Its protein is CSAREAGGNIREQYF.

The table lists this clonotype with many counts. The chain is built from TRBV19 and TRBJ2-5, with D perhaps matching TRBD1 or TRBD2 (6 bases each). The V end lost 6 bases, the J end lost 5 bases, and 19 bases lay between the germline ends. The CDR3 loop spans 15 amino acids. CDR1 is LNHDA, CDR2 SQIVND, per germline (reference sequence). The CDR3 loop is CASRPREGGRETQYF. For the CDR3, the DNA is TGTGCCAGTAGACCACGCGAGGGGGGCCGGGAGACCCAGTACTTC.